This entry lists 8 T cell receptor beta chains sequenced from one sample in a study of blood T cell repertoires in COVID-19. Sequencing was performed with immunoSEQ multiplex PCR; in TCRdb, only in-frame clones are kept and a portion is missing. Here the sample spans about 120,000 clones, around 78% being singletons. Sample: peripheral blood. The receptors derive from a man aged 25-40 years with acute or convalescent COVID-19.

This chain connects TRBV5-1 to TRBJ2-3; 9 nucleotides agree with TRBD2. Germline trimming cut 0 bases from V and 3 bases from J; bases unmatched to any gene: 2. CDR1 SGHRS and CDR2 YFSETQ come from the germline V gene. The CDR3 extends over 15 amino acids. CDR3 amino acids: CASSLGSGRTDTQYF. The CDR3 coding sequence is TGCGCCAGCAGCTTGGGGAGCGGGAGGACAGATACGCAGTATTTT.

The gene calls are TRBV27 and TRBJ1-5; D uncertain. The V gene lost 5 bases and the J gene lost 5 bases, with 10 bases spanning the gap. This CDR3 contains 13 residues. Per germline, CDR1 MNHEY and CDR2 SMNVEV (reference sequence). The CDR3 sequence is CASSPSGYQPQHF. The CDR3 DNA sequence: TGTGCCAGCAGTCCCTCGGGATATCAGCCCCAGCATTTT.

The J gene is TRBJ2-3, the V gene TRBV4-2, with 7 nucleotides matching TRBD2. The germline V gene has CDR1 LGHNA and CDR2 YNFKEQ. The junction had 10 bases not matched to a gene; V was cut back by 0 bases and J by 4 bases. This CDR3 region has 17 residues. CDR3 residues: CASSQDSGGSGADTQYF. CDR3 DNA: TGTGCCAGCAGCCAAGATTCGGGCGGGAGCGGGGCAGATACGCAGTATTTT.

The CDR3 DNA reads TGTGCCAGCAGCCAAGATAGGTCAGACTATGAAAAACTGTTTTTT. Translation: CASSQDRSDYEKLFF. The gene calls are TRBV4-2 and TRBJ1-4, with D unclear. Trimming stripped 0 bases from V and 6 bases from J, with 11 bases between. Germline CDR1 LGHNA, CDR2 YNFKEQ. CDR3 length: 15 amino acids.

The chain recombines TRBV29-1 with TRBJ1-2; TRBD1 matches at 7 bases. The germline V gene has CDR1 SQVTM and CDR2 ANQGSEA. Trimming at V came to 1 base and at J to 10 bases, leaving 6 bases not matched to a gene. This CDR3 comprises 12 residues. The CDR3: CSVEGGTAFYTF. CDR3 sequence (DNA): TGCAGCGTTGAAGGGGGGACAGCGTTCTACACCTTC.

This clone has only a few counts. The chain joins TRBV19 to TRBJ2-5; TRBD1 might be the D (5 bases). This CDR3 is 14 amino acids long. Per the germline V gene, CDR1 is LNHDA and CDR2 is SQIVND (reference sequence). V lost 6 bases, J lost 4 bases, and 15 bases lay in between. CDR3 amino acids: CASSHQGWGETQYF. CDR3 in DNA: TGTGCCAGTAGCCATCAGGGCTGGGGAGAGACCCAGTACTTC.

V usage is TRBV5-4 and J usage is TRBJ1-2, with TRBD1 matching 10 bases. The CDR3 sequence is 15 residues long. Germline V gene sequence: CDR1 SGHNT, CDR2 YYREEE (reference sequence). J lost 2 bases, V lost 4 bases, and 5 bases had no gene match. The CDR3 spells CASSPGTGDNYGYTF. For the CDR3, the DNA is TGTGCCAGCAGCCCTGGGACAGGGGACAACTATGGCTACACCTTC.

The chain employs TRBV6-1 and TRBJ2-2, with D hard to call. The CDR3 extends over 15 amino acids. V lost 1 base and J lost 5, with 11 bases in between. Germline CDR1 MNHNS, CDR2 SASEGT. The CDR3 sequence is CASSEGNLQTGELFF. CDR3 sequence (DNA): TGTGCCAGCAGTGAAGGAAACCTACAGACCGGGGAGCTGTTTTTT.